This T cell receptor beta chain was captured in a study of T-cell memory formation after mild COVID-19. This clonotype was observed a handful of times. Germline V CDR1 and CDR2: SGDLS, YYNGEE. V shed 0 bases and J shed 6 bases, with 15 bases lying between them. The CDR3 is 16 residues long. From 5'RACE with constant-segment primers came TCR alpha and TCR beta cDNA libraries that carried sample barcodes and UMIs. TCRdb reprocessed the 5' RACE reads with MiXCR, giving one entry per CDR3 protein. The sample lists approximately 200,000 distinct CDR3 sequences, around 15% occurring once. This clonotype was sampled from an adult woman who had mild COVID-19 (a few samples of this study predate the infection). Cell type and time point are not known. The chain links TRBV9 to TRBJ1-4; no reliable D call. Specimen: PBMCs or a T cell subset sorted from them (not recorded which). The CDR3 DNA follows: TGTGCCAGCAGCGTAGATGCAAGTGGTTTAGATGAAAAACTGTTTTTT. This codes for CASSVDASGLDEKLFF.